The clone carrying this T cell receptor beta chain has at least ten counts. This entry comes from a study of T-cell reconstitution after alpha-beta-depleted transplantation in children. The CDR3 length is 16 residues. Germline CDR1 SGHRS, CDR2 YFSETQ. V shed 3 bases and J 9 bases; nucleotides not matched to a gene: 9. As it was prepared, the TCRbeta library received unique molecular identifiers. TCRdb analysed the PCR reads with MiXCR anew, one entry per CDR3 protein. The data contain hundreds of thousands of distinct CDR3 sequences, approximately 12% of them singletons. The gene calls are TRBV5-1 and TRBJ2-2; 12 bases match TRBD1. The receptor's source is a human donor who donated a stem cell graft to a child with acute lymphoblastic leukemia. The specimen was PBMCs from the stem cell graft donor, collected from the stem cell graft. In nucleotides, the CDR3 is TGCGCCAGCAGCTCAGTAGGGGACAGGGGGCACCGGGAGCTGTTTTTT. It encodes CASSSVGDRGHRELFF. Full variable domain (missing parts from reference TRBV5-1 and TRBJ2-2): KAGVTQTPRYLIKTRGQQVTLSCSPISGHRSVSWYQQTPGQGLQFLFEYFSETQRNKGNFPGRFSGRQFSNSRSEMNVSTLELGDSALYLCASSSVGDRGHRELFFGEGSRLTVL.